A selection of T cell receptor beta chains follows, all from one sample in a study of T-cell reconstitution after alpha-beta-depleted transplantation in children. TCRdb re-derived calls from the PCR reads in MiXCR, one entry per CDR3 protein. The repertoire holds roughly 500,000 distinct CDR3 sequences, with over 25% as singletons. Material: PBMCs from the stem cell graft donor, obtained from the stem cell graft. These receptors were taken from a human donor who donated a stem cell graft to a child with aplastic anemia. The CDR3 runs from the conserved cysteine through the conserved F or W. The order of the fields is V gene, D gene, clone size, J gene, CDR3 DNA, CDR3 protein. The D gene is left open where the match is weak. Expanded clones get a size class; other rows say once, few or many, or leave the size out.

V: TRBV4-3
D: TRBD1
size: few
J: TRBJ1-2
DNA: TGCGCCAGCAGCCGGATATCAGGGACAGTCTCAAATGGCTACACCTTC
CDR3: CASSRISGTVSNGYTF

V: TRBV6-2/TRBV6-3
D: TRBD2
size: few
J: TRBJ2-1
DNA: TGTGCCAGCAGTCTGACTAGCGGTAATGAGCAGTTCTTC
CDR3: CASSLTSGNEQFF

V: TRBV6-1
D: TRBD2
size: NA
J: TRBJ2-1
DNA: TGTGCCAGCAGGGACGATAGCGGGCGACCCCCCTACAATGAGCAGTTCTTC
CDR3: CASRDDSGRPPYNEQFF

V: TRBV5-6
D: TRBD1
size: NA
J: TRBJ2-5
DNA: TGTGCCAGCACCACGAACAGGGGGGAGACCCAGTACTTC
CDR3: CASTTNRGETQYF

V: TRBV4-3
D: TRBD1
size: few
J: TRBJ1-1
DNA: TGCGCCAGCAGCCGAGGGACAGGGACCATGAACACTGAAGCTTTCTTT
CDR3: CASSRGTGTMNTEAFF

V: TRBV6-2/TRBV6-3
D: NA
size: NA
J: TRBJ2-2
DNA: TGTGCCAGCAGACCACTGCGGACGGACGGTGGGGTAATTGGCGGGGAGCTGTTTTTT
CDR3: CASRPLRTDGGVIGGELFF

V: TRBV12-3/TRBV12-4
D: NA
size: NA
J: TRBJ2-7
DNA: TGTGCCAGCGGGACCGGGATCGCCTACGAGCAGTACTTC
CDR3: CASGTGIAYEQYF

V: TRBV28
D: TRBD2
size: NA
J: TRBJ2-7
DNA: TGTGCCAGCAGTCCCCCCGGGAGGGAGCAGTACTTC
CDR3: CASSPPGREQYF

V: TRBV18
D: NA
size: few
J: TRBJ2-1
DNA: TGTGCCAGCTCTCCGGGGCCGCGGAATGAGCAGTTCTTC
CDR3: CASSPGPRNEQFF

V: TRBV4-3
D: NA
size: once
J: TRBJ2-4
DNA: TGCGCCAGCAGCCATGACCGGTTGGCCAAAAACATTCAGTACTTC
CDR3: CASSHDRLAKNIQYF

V: TRBV7-2
D: NA
size: NA
J: TRBJ1-6
DNA: TGTGCCAGCAGCTTCCAGCACATCTATAATTCACCCCTCCACTTT
CDR3: CASSFQHIYNSPLHF

V: TRBV20-1
D: TRBD1
size: NA
J: TRBJ1-2
DNA: TGCAGTCCCTATCCCCCTTCGACAGGGAACTATGGCTACACCTTC
CDR3: CSPYPPSTGNYGYTF

V: TRBV10-3
D: TRBD1
size: many
J: TRBJ1-2
DNA: TGTGCCATCAGTGTTTCCCGGGACAGGGAAGTAGACTATGGCTACACCTTC
CDR3: CAISVSRDREVDYGYTF

V: TRBV20-1
D: NA
size: few
J: TRBJ2-1
DNA: TGCAGTGCTAGTCTGGGGTTGAGCTCCTACAATGAGCAGTTCTTC
CDR3: CSASLGLSSYNEQFF

V: TRBV5-1
D: NA
size: NA
J: TRBJ1-1
DNA: TGCGCCAGCAGCACACAGACAGTATCGAACACTGAAGCTTTCTTT
CDR3: CASSTQTVSNTEAFF

V: TRBV27
D: NA
size: NA
J: TRBJ2-2
DNA: TGTGCCAGCCGTCCCGGGGGCACCGGGGAGCTGTTTTTT
CDR3: CASRPGGTGELFF

V: TRBV11-3
D: NA
size: few
J: TRBJ2-1
DNA: TGTGCCAGCAGCTTTCGGGACGGCATTTACAATGAGCAGTTCTTC
CDR3: CASSFRDGIYNEQFF

V: TRBV27
D: TRBD1
size: few
J: TRBJ1-4
DNA: TGTGCCAGCAGTTATGGGGACAGGGCGAGGAGGGAACTGTTTTTT
CDR3: CASSYGDRARRELFF

V: TRBV29-1
D: TRBD1
size: NA
J: TRBJ1-1
DNA: TGCAGCGCCGTCGGACAGGGGAGGCGGACTGAAGCTTTCTTT
CDR3: CSAVGQGRRTEAFF

V: TRBV15
D: TRBD1
size: NA
J: TRBJ1-2
DNA: TGTGCCACCAGCAGAGAGGTTAAGGGGGCGCGGGGCTACACCTTC
CDR3: CATSREVKGARGYTF

V: TRBV29-1
D: NA
size: NA
J: TRBJ1-2
DNA: TGCAGCGTTGAGGCCTTTAACTATGGCTACACCTTC
CDR3: CSVEAFNYGYTF

V: TRBV7-2
D: TRBD2
size: few
J: TRBJ2-3
DNA: TGTGCCAGCAGCTTAGTGCGTCTAGCGGGAGGAAACACAGATACGCAGTATTTT
CDR3: CASSLVRLAGGNTDTQYF

V: TRBV6-5
D: NA
size: NA
J: TRBJ2-3
DNA: TGTGCCAGCAGTTACTCGATCGTAGATACGCAGTATTTT
CDR3: CASSYSIVDTQYF

V: TRBV6-1
D: NA
size: NA
J: TRBJ1-5
DNA: TGTGCCAGCAGTGAGGGGGTTATTAGCAATCAGCCCCAGCATTTT
CDR3: CASSEGVISNQPQHF

V: TRBV2
D: TRBD1
size: few
J: TRBJ1-2
DNA: TGTGCCAGCAGTGGCTGGGGACAGCCCGATCGCTATGGCTACACCTTC
CDR3: CASSGWGQPDRYGYTF

V: TRBV29-1
D: TRBD2
size: NA
J: TRBJ2-1
DNA: TGCAGCGACTCCCCAGCGGGACTAGCATGGAATGAGCAGTTCTTC
CDR3: CSDSPAGLAWNEQFF

V: TRBV7-9
D: NA
size: few
J: TRBJ2-7
DNA: TGTGCCAGCAGCTCCGATCTTTTGAGGTTAGGCGCCTACGAGCAGTACTTC
CDR3: CASSSDLLRLGAYEQYF

V: TRBV11-2
D: NA
size: NA
J: TRBJ2-7
DNA: TGTGCCAGCAGCCTGACTTCCGGGACAGGGGTACTAGCGGGAGCACTCGAGCAGTACTTC
CDR3: CASSLTSGTGVLAGALEQYF

V: TRBV9
D: TRBD2
size: NA
J: TRBJ2-1
DNA: TGTGCCAGCAGCGTAGAGGCCCGGACTAGAAAGAGCTCCTACAATGAGCAGTTCTTC
CDR3: CASSVEARTRKSSYNEQFF

V: TRBV7-2
D: TRBD1
size: NA
J: TRBJ1-1
DNA: TGTGCCAGCTTAGGAGGCAGGGGGGAAAAAGCTTTCTTT
CDR3: CASLGGRGEKAFF

V: TRBV18
D: NA
size: few
J: TRBJ2-6
DNA: TGTGCCAGCTCACAATCCGTGGGGTCCTCTGGGGCCAACGTCCTGACTTTC
CDR3: CASSQSVGSSGANVLTF

V: TRBV10-3
D: NA
size: NA
J: TRBJ1-1
DNA: TGTGCCATCAGGGGAACAATGAACACTGAAGCTTTCTTT
CDR3: CAIRGTMNTEAFF

V: TRBV5-1
D: NA
size: few
J: TRBJ1-1
DNA: TGCGCCAGCAGACCCGGACGGGAGAACACTGAAGCTTTCTTT
CDR3: CASRPGRENTEAFF

V: TRBV15
D: NA
size: NA
J: TRBJ2-7
DNA: TGTGCCACCAGCAGAGAATCAGCAGGGCCCTACGAGCAGTACTTC
CDR3: CATSRESAGPYEQYF

V: TRBV9
D: NA
size: NA
J: TRBJ2-2
DNA: TGTGCCAGCAGCGGCAGGGAATGGACAGTGAACACCGGGGAGCTGTTTTTT
CDR3: CASSGREWTVNTGELFF

V: TRBV7-9
D: NA
size: once
J: TRBJ1-5
DNA: TGTACCCATTGTTACGTTAGCAATCAGCCCCAGCATTTT
CDR3: CTHCYVSNQPQHF

V: TRBV11-3
D: NA
size: NA
J: TRBJ1-1
DNA: TGTGCCAGCAGCTTCCAGGGGTCGGACACTGAAGCTTTCTTT
CDR3: CASSFQGSDTEAFF

V: TRBV5-1
D: NA
size: NA
J: TRBJ1-5
DNA: TGCGCCAGCAGAGAGGCCCTTAACGGCAATCAGCCCCAGCATTTT
CDR3: CASREALNGNQPQHF

V: TRBV7-2
D: NA
size: NA
J: TRBJ2-3
DNA: TGTGCCAGCAGCAAGGGGCTTAAGACTAGCACAGATACGCAGTATTTT
CDR3: CASSKGLKTSTDTQYF

V: TRBV7-2
D: NA
size: NA
J: TRBJ2-7
DNA: TGTGCCAGCAGCTTATTTCAGTTTACCTACGAGCAGTACTTC
CDR3: CASSLFQFTYEQYF

V: TRBV15
D: NA
size: few
J: TRBJ2-7
DNA: TGTGCCACCAGCAGAGAATTCGGCAGGTCGACCTACGAGCAGTACTTC
CDR3: CATSREFGRSTYEQYF

V: TRBV6-2/TRBV6-3
D: TRBD1
size: few
J: TRBJ2-2
DNA: TGTGCCAGCAGTTACTCGTCGATTCCAATGGGACAGGGGATACCGAACACCGGGGAGCTGTTTTTT
CDR3: CASSYSSIPMGQGIPNTGELFF

V: TRBV27
D: NA
size: NA
J: TRBJ1-1
DNA: TGTGCCAGCAGTTTGAAGGGAGACACTGAAGCTTTCTTT
CDR3: CASSLKGDTEAFF

V: TRBV6-1
D: NA
size: NA
J: TRBJ1-1
DNA: TGTGCCAGCAGCTCCCCCGGGGCTACATTCACGAACACTGAAGCTTTCTTT
CDR3: CASSSPGATFTNTEAFF

V: TRBV5-1
D: NA
size: few
J: TRBJ2-7
DNA: TGCGCCAGCAGCTTGGCTGCAGCCTACGAGCAGTACTTC
CDR3: CASSLAAAYEQYF

V: TRBV4-3
D: NA
size: once
J: TRBJ2-6
DNA: TGCGCCAGCAGCCAAGAACAACGAAGCTCTGGGGCCAACGTCCTGACTTTC
CDR3: CASSQEQRSSGANVLTF

V: TRBV5-1
D: NA
size: NA
J: TRBJ1-1
DNA: TGCGCCAGCAGCTGGGGGGGTGCTGAAGCTTTCTTT
CDR3: CASSWGGAEAFF

V: TRBV5-1
D: NA
size: NA
J: TRBJ1-1
DNA: TGCGCCAGCAGCGAACCCACGGGATACACTGAAGCTTTCTTT
CDR3: CASSEPTGYTEAFF

V: TRBV10-3
D: NA
size: few
J: TRBJ1-5
DNA: TGTGCCATCAGTGAGGGACAAGTCTATAGCAATCAGCCCCAGCATTTT
CDR3: CAISEGQVYSNQPQHF

V: TRBV11-2
D: NA
size: NA
J: TRBJ2-3
DNA: TGTGCCAGCAGCTTTGGAGGGACAGACCGGCGGGCAGATACGCAGTATTTT
CDR3: CASSFGGTDRRADTQYF

V: TRBV11-1
D: NA
size: few
J: TRBJ2-5
DNA: TGTGCCAGCAGCCGCAGGGCGATCCAAGAGACCCAGTACTTC
CDR3: CASSRRAIQETQYF

V: TRBV12-3/TRBV12-4
D: TRBD2
size: NA
J: TRBJ2-1
DNA: TGTGCCAGCAGTTTATTGTACCGGCTAGCGGAGACCTACAATGAGCAGTTCTTC
CDR3: CASSLLYRLAETYNEQFF

V: TRBV7-6
D: TRBD1
size: NA
J: TRBJ1-5
DNA: TGTGCCAGCAGCATGGGACAGGGGGCCAATCAGCCCCAGCATTTT
CDR3: CASSMGQGANQPQHF